The entry that follows covers one T cell receptor beta chain sequence. Its antigen remains unknown. The sample originates from a study of cytomegalovirus exposure and HLA in healthy donors. Study-level findings and limits: The study flagged some 170 TCR beta chains as cytomegalovirus-associated. Most TCR sequences showed up rarely, but some public TCRs showed up in many donors. Cytomegalovirus status, reportedly, was diagnosed with high specificity and sensitivity by the classifier.

Repertoires were generated with immunoSEQ multiplex PCR, while TCRdb's copy carries only in-frame clones and drops some. The sample includes some 150,000 clones, 88% seen only once; the top ten take 2.5% to 3.5%. Germline lookup yields CDR1 SGHVS and CDR2 FQNEAQ. This CDR3 comprises 13 residues. V lost 2 bases and J 3 bases, leaving 8 bases between the germline ends. The sequence was obtained from a young man in good health and CMV-seronegative. The V and J genes are TRBV7-8 and TRBJ2-7; TRBD2 is a possible D gene (5 bases). Sequencing was done on a sample of PBMCs. The CDR3 DNA sequence: TGTGCCAGCAGCTTAAGCGGACTCTACGAGCAGTACTTC. Amino acid sequence: CASSLSGLYEQYF.